Listed below are T cell receptor beta chains from one sample, sequenced in a study of radiotherapy plus CTLA-4 blockade in lung cancer. Repertoires were generated with immunoSEQ multiplex PCR, while TCRdb's copy carries only in-frame clones and drops some. This table has some 96,000 clones, around 88% appearing once. The sequences come from peripheral blood, collected from a patient treated with radiotherapy plus ipilimumab. Source of these receptors: a human donor with non-small cell lung cancer that progressed on radiotherapy plus ipilimumab. Both conserved end residues are part of each CDR3. The D gene is left open where the match is weak. A clone size is listed for some rows: how often the clone was seen (once, few, many), or a class if it is expanded.

TRBJ2-5,TRBD1,TRBV27,.,CASRRDRMSQETQYF,TGTGCCAGCAGGAGGGACAGAATGTCACAAGAGACCCAGTACTTC
TRBJ2-1,.,TRBV5-1,.,CASSLAVEGEQFF,TGCGCCAGCAGCTTGGCGGTCGAGGGTGAGCAGTTCTTC
TRBJ2-1,.,TRBV10-3,.,CAISEDGKGRKFF,TGTGCCATCAGTGAGGATGGTAAGGGGAGGAAGTTCTTC
TRBJ1-1,TRBD1,TRBV25-1,.,CASSDARGNQRMNTEAFF,TGTGCCAGCAGTGATGCCAGGGGGAACCAGCGTATGAACACTGAAGCTTTCTTT
TRBJ2-3,.,TRBV5-1,.,CASSDGATDTQYF,TGCGCCAGCTCCGACGGGGCCACAGATACGCAGTATTTT
TRBJ1-4,.,TRBV2,.,CASSWDGLEKLFF,TGTGCCAGCAGCTGGGACGGCCTTGAAAAACTGTTTTTT
TRBJ2-7,.,TRBV27,.,CASSPRGRGAPYEQYF,TGTGCCAGCAGTCCCCGTGGCCGAGGGGCCCCCTACGAGCAGTACTTT
TRBJ2-2,.,TRBV18,.,CASSPLPRFGSGELFF,TGTGCCAGCTCACCGCTACCACGATTCGGTTCCGGGGAGCTGTTTTTT
TRBJ2-1,.,TRBV5-4,.,CASSLAGGTGNEQFF,TGTGCCAGCAGCTTGGCCGGGGGTACGGGAAATGAGCAGTTCTTC
TRBJ2-7,.,TRBV11-2,.,CASSLLAVGLIYEQYF,TGTGCCAGCAGCTTATTGGCCGTAGGGTTAATTTACGAGCAGTACTTC
TRBJ2-1,TRBD2,TRBV4-2,few,CASSQELAGGPHNEQFF,TGTGCCAGCAGCCAAGAGCTAGCGGGAGGGCCCCACAATGAGCAGTTCTTC
TRBJ2-7,TRBD2,TRBV7-6,.,CASSPRLAGSEQYF,TGTGCCAGCAGCCCCCGACTAGCGGGATCCGAGCAGTACTTC
TRBJ2-1,TRBD2,TRBV19,once,CASGTSGYNEQFF,TGTGCCAGCGGGACTAGCGGCTACAATGAGCAGTTCTTC
TRBJ1-2,.,TRBV28,.,CASSFSRNYGYTF,TGTGCCAGCAGTTTTTCCCGGAACTATGGCTACACCTTC
TRBJ1-2,TRBD1,TRBV5-1,.,CASSSPGQGHGYTF,TGCGCCAGCAGTTCACCGGGACAGGGCCATGGCTACACCTTC
TRBJ2-1,.,TRBV7-2,once,CASSLGLRGSSYNEQFF,TGTGCCAGCAGCTTAGGCTTACGAGGGAGCTCCTACAATGAGCAGTTCTTC
TRBJ1-1,.,TRBV9,.,CASSVRIYTEAFF,TGTGCCAGCAGCGTACGTATCTACACTGAAGCTTTCTTT
TRBJ1-1,.,TRBV6-6,.,CASSRGQMNTEAFF,TGTGCCAGCAGTCGGGGACAAATGAACACTGAAGCTTTCTTT
TRBJ2-7,.,TRBV2,.,CASSEALRVGLSYEQYF,TGTGCCAGCAGTGAAGCGCTTAGGGTCGGACTCTCCTACGAGCAGTACTTC
TRBJ2-5,TRBD1,TRBV18,.,CASSPTTGMETQYF,TGTGCCAGCTCACCGACGACAGGGATGGAGACCCAGTACTTC
TRBJ2-7,.,TRBV5-3,.,CARTLGAHSYEQYF,TGTGCCAGAACCTTAGGGGCCCATTCCTACGAGCAGTACTTC
TRBJ2-1,.,TRBV5-1,.,CASSSPRDFTPDEQFF,TGCGCCAGCAGCTCCCCCCGGGATTTCACCCCGGATGAGCAGTTCTTC
TRBJ2-5,TRBD1,TRBV23-1,.,CASRLRDRGETQYF,TGCGCCAGCAGGCTACGGGACAGGGGTGAGACCCAGTACTTC
TRBJ2-3,TRBD2,TRBV7-2,once,CASSPGTSGNTDTQYF,TGTGCCAGCAGCCCCGGGACTAGCGGAAACACAGATACGCAGTATTTT